This T cell receptor beta chain was sequenced during a study of T cell responses to AZD1222 COVID-19 vaccine. General study findings and limits: Just a handful of AZD1222 recipients tested seropositive at baseline.

A remark on this clone: The antigen remains unidentified.

The CDR3 is made up of 13 amino acids. V was shortened by 3 bases and J by 8 bases, with 11 bases between the two germline ends. Germline V gives CDR1 SGHRS, CDR2 YFSETQ. The assay was immunoSEQ multiplex PCR, and TCRdb's table has in-frame clones only and misses some. The table has more than 80,000 clones, around 88% seen once. The TCR sequence derives from an adult in good health. Here the sequenced sample was peripheral blood, taken on day 0 of MenACWY control vaccination. The V call is TRBV5-1, the J call TRBJ1-4, with D possibly TRBD1 on 5 matching bases. In nucleotides, the CDR3 is TGCGCCAGCAGCTGGACGGGGGAGGAAAAACTGTTTTTT. Protein sequence: CASSWTGEEKLFF.